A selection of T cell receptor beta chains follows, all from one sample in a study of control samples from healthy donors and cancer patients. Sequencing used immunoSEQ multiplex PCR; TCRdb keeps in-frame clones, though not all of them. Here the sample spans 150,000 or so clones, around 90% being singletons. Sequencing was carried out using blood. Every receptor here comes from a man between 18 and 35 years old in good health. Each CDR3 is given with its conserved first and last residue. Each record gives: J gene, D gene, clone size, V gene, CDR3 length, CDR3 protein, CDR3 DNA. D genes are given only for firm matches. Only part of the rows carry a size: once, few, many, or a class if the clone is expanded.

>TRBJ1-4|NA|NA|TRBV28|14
CASIFAGVEEKLFF
TGTGCCAGCATCTTTGCGGGGGTAGAGGAAAAACTGTTTTTT
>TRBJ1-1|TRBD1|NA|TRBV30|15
CAWSKTGRELAEAFF
TGTGCCTGGAGTAAGACAGGGCGGGAACTGGCTGAAGCTTTCTTT
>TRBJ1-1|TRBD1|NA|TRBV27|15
CASRGDRGYGTEAFF
TGTGCCAGCAGGGGGGACAGGGGATATGGCACTGAAGCTTTCTTT
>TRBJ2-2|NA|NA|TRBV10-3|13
CAGGTANTGELFF
TGTGCCGGGGGGACAGCGAACACCGGGGAGCTGTTTTTT
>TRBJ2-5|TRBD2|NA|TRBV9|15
CASSVAGGDQETQYF
TGTGCCAGCAGCGTAGCCGGGGGGGATCAAGAGACCCAGTACTTC
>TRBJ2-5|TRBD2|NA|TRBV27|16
CASSLYPAGDQETQYF
TGTGCCAGCAGTTTATATCCAGCGGGGGACCAAGAGACCCAGTACTTC
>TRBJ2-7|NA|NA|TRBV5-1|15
CATKTEPISADEQYF
TGCGCCACCAAGACAGAGCCGATATCTGCGGACGAGCAGTACTTC
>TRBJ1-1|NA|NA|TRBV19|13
CASSIRKNTEAFF
TGTGCCAGTAGTATTAGAAAGAACACTGAAGCTTTCTTT
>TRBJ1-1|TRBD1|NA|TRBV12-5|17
CASGLRGQGAQNTEAFF
TGTGCTAGTGGTTTGCGGGGACAGGGGGCGCAGAACACTGAAGCTTTCTTT
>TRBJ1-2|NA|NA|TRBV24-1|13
CATSDRLGGGYTF
TGTGCCACCAGTGACCGATTGGGGGGCGGCTACACCTTC
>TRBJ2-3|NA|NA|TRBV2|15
CASSEYRDSTDTQYF
TGTGCCAGCAGTGAGTACAGGGACTCCACAGATACGCAGTATTTT
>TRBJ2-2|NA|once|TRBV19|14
CASKGGNLPGELFF
TGTGCCAGTAAGGGGGGGAATCTGCCCGGGGAGCTGTTTTTT
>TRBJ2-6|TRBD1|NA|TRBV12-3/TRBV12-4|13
CASSGQGTNVLTF
TGTGCCAGCAGTGGACAGGGGACCAACGTCCTGACTTTC
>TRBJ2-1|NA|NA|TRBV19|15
CASSIDSSVVNEQFF
TGTGCCAGTAGTATTGATAGCAGTGTGGTCAATGAGCAGTTCTTC
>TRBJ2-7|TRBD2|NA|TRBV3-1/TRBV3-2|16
CASSPGLAGGEDEQYF
TGTGCCAGCAGCCCAGGGCTAGCGGGGGGCGAGGACGAGCAGTACTTC
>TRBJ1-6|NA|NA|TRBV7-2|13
CASGSGGNSPLHF
TGTGCCTCAGGCTCGGGAGGAAATTCACCCCTCCACTTT
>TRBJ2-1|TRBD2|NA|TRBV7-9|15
CASRIGGGVSGEQFF
TGTGCCAGCAGGATCGGAGGCGGGGTTAGCGGGGAGCAGTTCTTC
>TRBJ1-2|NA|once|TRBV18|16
CASSPYPLREGKGYTF
TGTGCCAGCTCACCTTATCCCCTTCGGGAGGGCAAGGGCTACACCTTC
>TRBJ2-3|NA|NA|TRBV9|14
CASTPTTTPDTQYF
TGTGCCAGCACCCCGACTACTACCCCAGATACGCAGTATTTT
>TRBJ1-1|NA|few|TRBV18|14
CASLAGSLNTEAFF
TGTGCCAGCTTAGCCGGATCCTTGAACACTGAAGCTTTCTTT
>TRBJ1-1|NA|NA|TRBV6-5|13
CASSYGGSTEAFF
TGTGCCAGCAGTTACGGGGGGTCCACTGAAGCTTTCTTT
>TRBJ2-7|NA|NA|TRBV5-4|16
CASSLPGGTGSYEQYF
TGTGCCAGCAGCCTACCAGGGGGGACGGGCTCCTACGAGCAGTACTTC
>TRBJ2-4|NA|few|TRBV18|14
CASSPAGAQNIQYF
TGTGCCAGCTCACCGGCAGGGGCCCAAAACATTCAGTACTTC
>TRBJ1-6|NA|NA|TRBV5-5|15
CASSLGASYNSPLHF
TGTGCCAGCAGCTTGGGGGCGTCCTATAATTCACCCCTCCACTTT
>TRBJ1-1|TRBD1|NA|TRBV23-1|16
CASSREQGALNTEAFF
TGCGCCAGCAGTCGAGAACAGGGGGCCCTGAACACTGAAGCTTTCTTT